The 10 T cell receptor beta chains given below trace back to one sample, sequenced in a study of Graves' ophthalmopathy and Graves' hyperthyroidism. Investigators amplified TCR beta CDR3 regions from RNA transcripts. After a first-round RT-PCR with HTBI primers, a second-round multiplex PCR was run. One entry per CDR3 protein, called by TCRdb with MiXCR from the multiplex PCR reads. The table has roughly 700,000 distinct CDR3 sequences, 35% to 50% seen once. Sequencing used peripheral blood. These receptors were taken from an adult man with Graves' ophthalmopathy.

The chain has TRBV11-2 and TRBJ2-2, with D possibly being TRBD2 (6 bases). The CDR3 is 16 amino acids. The V end was cut by 0 bases, the J end by 6 bases, with 14 bases between. Per germline, CDR1 SGHAT and CDR2 FQNNGV. The CDR3 DNA reads as TGTGCCAGCAGCTTAGAGGGGGAGGACGGATCCGGGGAGCTGTTTTTT. Residues: CASSLEGEDGSGELFF.

Turning to this clonotype: The junction and the germline gene differ at one end; a read error may be behind it. The chain links TRBV5-4 to TRBJ1-2, with D perhaps matching TRBD1 (6 bases). In germline, CDR1 is SGHNT, CDR2 YYREEE (reference sequence). The CDR3 consists of 15 residues. Here the CDR3 DNA reads TGTGCCAGCAGCTTGCGACCAGGGGCTAACTATGACTACACCTTC. Translated: CASSLRPGANYDYTF.

This clonotype has more than one count but fewer than ten. V is TRBV9 and J is TRBJ1-1; tentatively, D is TRBD1 (5 bases). The CDR3 totals 15 residues. The V gene lost 0 bases and the J gene lost 2 bases, with 11 bases spanning the gap. Germline V gene data show CDR1 as SGDLS and CDR2 as YYNGEE. CDR3 nucleotides: TGTGCCAGCAGCGTAGGGGGCCGAACCAACACTGAAGCTTTCTTT. Its translation is CASSVGGRTNTEAFF. Together with reference TRBV9 and TRBJ1-1, the CDR3 gives the full variable domain: DSGVTQTPKHLITATGQRVTLRCSPRSGDLSVYWYQQSLDQGLQFLIQYYNGEERAKGNILERFSAQQFPDLHSELNLSSLELGDSALYFCASSVGGRTNTEAFFGQGTRLTVV.

For this clonotype: This could be a read error, since a much larger clone is one nucleotide away. The chain links TRBV7-2 to TRBJ1-2, with D possibly being TRBD1 (6 bases). Germline V gives CDR1 SGHTA, CDR2 FQGNSA. The CDR3 length is 13 residues. CDR3 in amino acids: CASSATGGGGYAF. In nucleotides, the CDR3 is TGTGCCAGCAGCGCGACGGGGGGCGGTGGCTACGCCTTC.

The chain combines TRBV29-1 with TRBJ2-7; TRBD1 might be the D (6 bases). Trimming cost V 0 bases and J 3 bases, with 15 bases left between them. CDR3 length equals 15 residues. Germline CDR1 SQVTM, CDR2 ANQGSEA. CDR3 residues: CSVEDSGTQSYEQYF. CDR3 bases: TGCAGCGTTGAAGATTCCGGGACACAAAGCTACGAGCAGTACTTC.

This chain connects TRBV7-9 to TRBJ1-2; D not resolved. Per the germline V gene, CDR1 is SEHNR and CDR2 is FQNEAQ (reference sequence). The V end was cut by 4 bases, the J end by 2 bases, with 11 bases between. CDR3 length: 14 amino acids. CDR3 sequence reads: CASSSTHGNYGYTF. In nucleotides, the CDR3 is TGTGCCAGCAGCTCGACCCACGGAAACTATGGCTACACCTTC.

The chain is built from TRBV20-1 and TRBJ2-5, with 12 bases matching TRBD2. The CDR3 contains 15 residues. Germline V gene lookup returns CDR1 DFQATT and CDR2 SNEGSKA (reference sequence). Trimming cost V 4 bases and J 2 bases; bases outside gene matches: 5. CDR3 sequence (DNA): TGCAGTGCTACACTAGCGGGGGGCCAACAAGAGACCCAGTACTTC. It is translated as CSATLAGGQQETQYF.

This clonotype was counted a few times. The chain recombines TRBV20-1 with TRBJ2-7; 7 bases fit TRBD1. The trim removed 7 bases at V and 3 bases at J, leaving 6 bases unmatched. Germline V gives CDR1 DFQATT, CDR2 SNEGSKA (reference sequence). The CDR3 has 12 amino acids. Written as DNA, the CDR3 is TGCAGTGAACAGGGGACCCTCTACGAGCAGTACTTC. Translating gives CSEQGTLYEQYF.

The sample holds many counts of this clonotype. This rearrangement joins TRBV10-2 to TRBJ1-5, with TRBD1 identical over 8 bases. V shed 0 bases, J shed 0 bases, and the junction held 10 bases outside the gene matches. CDR1 is WSHSY, CDR2 SAAADI, per germline. The CDR3 consists of 19 residues. CDR3: CASSESTFDRGYSNQPQHF. The CDR3, as DNA: TGCGCCAGCAGTGAGTCCACCTTTGACAGGGGCTATAGCAATCAGCCCCAGCATTTT.

The chain carries TRBV29-1 and TRBJ1-5; D is possibly TRBD1 (5 bases). CDR1 and CDR2 (germline): SQVTM, ANQGSEA. The CDR3 sequence is 16 residues long. CDR3 protein: CSAGNMTDNSNQPQHF. The DNA for the CDR3 is TGCAGTGCCGGCAATATGACAGATAACAGCAATCAGCCCCAGCATTTT.